These 14 T cell receptor beta chains were sequenced from one sample in a study of chemoradiotherapy in HPV16-positive cancers. The repertoire was sequenced with immunoSEQ multiplex PCR; TCRdb's copy has only in-frame clones and lacks some. The sample contains over a thousand clones, 92% of which appear only once. The specimen was tumor tissue, collected from a patient who underwent chemoradiotherapy. All receptors come from a human donor with HPV-associated anogenital cancer.

The chain employs TRBV28 and TRBJ2-7; 12 nucleotides line up with TRBD1. Germline loops: CDR1 MDHEN, CDR2 SYDVKM. V lost 3 bases to trimming and J lost 12 bases; unmatched junction nucleotides: 12. This CDR3 region has 15 residues. The CDR3 bases are TGTGCCAGCAGTTTTGGTCCGGGACAGGGGGCGCGGGTGTACTTC. Its translation is CASSFGPGQGARVYF.

The CDR3: CASSEAAGGPDTQYF. CDR3 nucleotide sequence: TGTGCCAGCAGTGAAGCAGCGGGGGGGCCAGATACGCAGTATTTT. The chain links TRBV6-1 to TRBJ2-3; TRBD2 agrees at 10 bases. V dropped 0 bases and J dropped 4; count of bases not matched to a gene: 1. CDR1 is MNHNS, CDR2 SASEGT, per germline. The CDR3 runs to 15 residues.

The V gene is TRBV5-1, the J gene TRBJ1-4; possibly TRBD1 for D (5 bases). Trimming removed 0 bases at V and 0 bases at J, with 9 bases between. Germline assignment: CDR1 SGHRS and CDR2 YFSETQ. CDR3 length equals 16 residues. CDR3 sequence: CASSLGGGATNEKLFF. The CDR3 coding sequence is TGCGCCAGCAGCTTGGGGGGGGGAGCAACTAATGAAAAACTGTTTTTT.

The chain links TRBV30 to TRBJ1-5; D not resolved. Trimming left V 0 bases short and J 2 bases short, with 11 bases between. The CDR3 consists of 15 residues. Germline V CDR1 and CDR2: GTSNPN, SVGIG (reference sequence). The CDR3 loop reads CAWSVSGFGNQPQHF. The CDR3 region has the DNA TGTGCCTGGAGTGTATCGGGGTTCGGCAATCAGCCCCAGCATTTT. The full variable domain, rest sourced from reference TRBV30 and TRBJ1-5, is SQTIHQWPATLVQPVGSPLSLECTVEGTSNPNLYWYRQAAGRGLQLLFYSVGIGQISSEVPQNLSASRPQDRQFILSSKKLLLSDSGFYLCAWSVSGFGNQPQHFGDGTRLSIL.

The sample holds one count of this clone. This chain uses TRBV11-2 with TRBJ2-7; D might be TRBD2 (7 bases). This CDR3 contains 16 residues. The V and J ends lost 5 bases and 2 bases respectively, with 19 bases between them. Germline CDR1 reads SGHAT; CDR2 reads FQNNGV. The CDR3 here is CASSARGALGTYEQYF. Written as DNA, the CDR3 is TGTGCCAGCAGCGCACGGGGGGCACTTGGCACCTACGAGCAGTACTTC.

The rearrangement joins TRBV5-6 to TRBJ1-2; unclear D gene. Trimming pared 1 base from V and 8 bases from J, leaving 12 bases between. The germline gives CDR1 SGHDT, CDR2 YYEEEE. CDR3 length equals 13 residues. CDR3 nucleotides: TGTGCCAGCAGCTTGAGGAATTCGGAGGGCTACACCTTC. This encodes CASSLRNSEGYTF. The whole variable domain, remainder taken from reference TRBV5-6 and TRBJ1-2, is DAGVTQSPTHLIKTRGQQVTLRCSPKSGHDTVSWYQQALGQGPQFIFQYYEEEERQRGNFPDRFSGHQFPNYSSELNVNALLLGDSALYLCASSLRNSEGYTFGSGTRLTVV.

This clone has a handful of counts. V usage is TRBV7-9 and J usage is TRBJ2-3, with TRBD1 matching 7 bases. The CDR3 is 15 residues long. The germline gives CDR1 SEHNR, CDR2 FQNEAQ (reference sequence). Unmatched junction bases numbered 8, after V lost 6 bases and J lost 2 bases. This CDR3 reads CASRSGTDFTDTQYF. Here the CDR3 DNA reads TGTGCCAGCAGGTCCGGGACAGACTTCACAGATACGCAGTATTTT.

This chain links TRBV27 with TRBJ2-2, with no clear D. This CDR3 is built from 11 residues. V lost 4 bases, J lost 6 bases, and 3 bases lay in between. Germline-derived CDR1 and CDR2 are MNHEY and SMNVEV (reference sequence). CDR3 region: CASSSSGELFF. DNA of the CDR3: TGTGCCAGCAGTTCTTCCGGGGAGCTGTTTTTT.

This chain links TRBV5-1 with TRBJ1-2; the D gene is possibly TRBD1 (5 bases). Germline CDR1 SGHRS, CDR2 YFSETQ. The CDR3 is made up of 13 amino acids. Trimming shortened V by 4 bases and J by 8 bases, and 15 bases separated the two germline ends. The CDR3 spells CASSPQGGRGYTF. As DNA, the CDR3 is TGCGCCAGCAGCCCTCAGGGAGGGAGAGGCTACACCTTC.

The V call is TRBV11-2, the J call TRBJ2-7, with 10 positions matching TRBD2. V lost 1 base and J lost 4; bases outside the gene matches: 7. The CDR3 extends over 16 amino acids. The V gene's germline CDR1 is SGHAT and CDR2 FQNNGV. The CDR3 region is CASSLALAGAGYEQYF. The CDR3 DNA reads TGTGCCAGCAGCTTAGCGCTAGCGGGAGCAGGATACGAGCAGTACTTC.

This rearrangement joins TRBV11-2 to TRBJ2-1; the D gene is possibly TRBD2 (5 bases). The CDR3 sequence is 13 residues long. The V gene lost 3 bases and the J gene lost 13 bases, with 16 bases spanning the gap. The V gene's germline CDR1 is SGHAT and CDR2 FQNNGV. CDR3 region: CASSFPQAARQFF. The CDR3 coding sequence is TGTGCCAGCAGCTTTCCCCAAGCGGCCCGCCAGTTCTTC.

The chain links TRBV6-1 to TRBJ1-6; D call uncertain. The V and J ends lost 3 bases and 9 bases respectively, with 15 bases between them. CDR3 size: 15 residues. The germline CDR1 and CDR2 sequences are MNHNS and SASEGT. CDR3 bases: TGTGCCAGCAGTGATAGCGTGGGGTCTGTTTCACCCCTCCACTTT. It specifies CASSDSVGSVSPLHF.

This clone occurred a few times. The chain links TRBV28 to TRBJ2-7, with 14 bases identical to TRBD2. V lost 5 bases and J lost 3; bases outside the gene matches: 6. CDR3 length: 16 amino acids. CDR1 and CDR2 (germline): MDHEN, SYDVKM. The CDR3 region is CASSGTSGSIDYEQYF. The CDR3 DNA is TGTGCCAGCAGTGGGACTAGCGGGAGTATTGACTACGAGCAGTACTTC.

This clone appeared once. The chain employs TRBV18 and TRBJ2-1; TRBD1 might be the D (6 bases). CDR1 KGHSH and CDR2 LQKENI come from the germline V gene. Trimming took 3 bases from V and 5 from J, leaving 14 bases between them. The CDR3 extends over 15 amino acids. The CDR3 sequence: CASSPLGSGDNEQFF. In DNA, the CDR3 is TGTGCCAGCTCACCCCTCGGATCAGGGGACAATGAGCAGTTCTTC.